The clone carrying this T cell receptor (beta chain) has a handful of counts. V shed 7 bases and J shed 1 base, with 13 bases lying between them. The CDR3 is made up of 14 amino acids. Germline-derived CDR1 and CDR2 are MNHNS and SASEGT. This specimen comes from a study of T-cell reconstitution after alpha-beta-depleted transplantation in children. Preparation of the TCRbeta library was carried out with unique molecular identifiers. TCRdb re-derived calls from the PCR reads in MiXCR, one entry per CDR3 protein. The sample records about 640,000 distinct CDR3 sequences, 16% being singletons. Sequencing was performed on PBMCs from the stem cell graft donor, taken from the stem cell graft. The J gene is TRBJ1-2, the V gene TRBV6-1; D gene ambiguous. The source is a human donor who donated a stem cell graft to a child with acute myeloid leukemia. The CDR3 DNA is TGTGCCAGCACCTTCTCGGTTCTTAACTATGGCTACACCTTC. Amino acids: CASTFSVLNYGYTF.